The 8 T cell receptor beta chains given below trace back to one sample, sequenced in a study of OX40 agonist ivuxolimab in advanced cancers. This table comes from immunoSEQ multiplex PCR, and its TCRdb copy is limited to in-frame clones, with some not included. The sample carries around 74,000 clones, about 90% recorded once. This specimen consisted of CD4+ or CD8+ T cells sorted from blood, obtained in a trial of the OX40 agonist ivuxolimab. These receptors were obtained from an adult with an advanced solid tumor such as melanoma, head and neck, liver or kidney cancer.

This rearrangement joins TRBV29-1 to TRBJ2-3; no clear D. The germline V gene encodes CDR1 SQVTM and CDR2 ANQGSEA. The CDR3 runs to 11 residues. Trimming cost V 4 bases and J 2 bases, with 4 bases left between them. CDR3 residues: CSVVFTDTQYF. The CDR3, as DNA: TGCAGCGTTGTTTTCACAGATACGCAGTATTTT.

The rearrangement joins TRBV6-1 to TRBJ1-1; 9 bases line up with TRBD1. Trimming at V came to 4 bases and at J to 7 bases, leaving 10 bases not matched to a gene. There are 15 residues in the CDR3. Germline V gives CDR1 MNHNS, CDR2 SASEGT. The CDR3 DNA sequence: TGTGCCAGCAGTGGCCGACAGGGGGGCCGGGGTGAAGCTTTCTTT. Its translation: CASSGRQGGRGEAFF.

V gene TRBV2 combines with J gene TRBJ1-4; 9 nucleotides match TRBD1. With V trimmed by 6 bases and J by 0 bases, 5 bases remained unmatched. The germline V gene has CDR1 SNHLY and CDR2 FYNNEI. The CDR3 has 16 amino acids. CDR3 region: CASRIQGAATNEKLFF. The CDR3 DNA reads TGTGCCAGCAGGATACAGGGGGCAGCAACTAATGAAAAACTGTTTTTT.

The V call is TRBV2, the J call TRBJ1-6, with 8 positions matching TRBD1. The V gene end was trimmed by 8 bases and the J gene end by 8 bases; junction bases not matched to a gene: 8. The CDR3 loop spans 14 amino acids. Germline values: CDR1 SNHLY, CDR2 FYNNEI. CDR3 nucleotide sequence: TGTGCCAGCGCCGGGACAGGTGGTGATTCACCCCTCCACTTT. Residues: CASAGTGGDSPLHF.

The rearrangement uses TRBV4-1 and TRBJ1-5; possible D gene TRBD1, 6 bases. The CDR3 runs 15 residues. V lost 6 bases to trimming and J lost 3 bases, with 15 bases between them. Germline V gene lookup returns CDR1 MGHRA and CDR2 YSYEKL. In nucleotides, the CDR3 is TGCGCCAGCAGGGGGACATTCTCTAACAATCAGCCCCAGCATTTT. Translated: CASRGTFSNNQPQHF.

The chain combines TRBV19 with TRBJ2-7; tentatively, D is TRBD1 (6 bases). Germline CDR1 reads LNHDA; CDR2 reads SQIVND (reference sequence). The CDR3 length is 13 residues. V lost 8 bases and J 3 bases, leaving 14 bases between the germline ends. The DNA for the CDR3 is TGTGCCAGTTCCACCCGGGACAACTACGAGCAGTACTTC. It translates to CASSTRDNYEQYF.

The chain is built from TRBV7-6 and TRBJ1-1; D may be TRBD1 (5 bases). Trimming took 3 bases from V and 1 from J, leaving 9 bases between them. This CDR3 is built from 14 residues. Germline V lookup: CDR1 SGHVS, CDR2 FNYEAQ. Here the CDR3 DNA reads TGTGCCAGCAGCTTGACAGTAGCGAACACTGAAGCTTTCTTT. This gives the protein CASSLTVANTEAFF.

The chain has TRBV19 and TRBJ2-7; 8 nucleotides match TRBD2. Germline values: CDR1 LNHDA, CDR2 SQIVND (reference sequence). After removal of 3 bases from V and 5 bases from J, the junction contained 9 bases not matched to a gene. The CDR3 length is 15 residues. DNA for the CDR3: TGTGCCAGTAGTATGGTAGCGGGAAAAAGGAACGAGCAGTACTTC. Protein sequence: CASSMVAGKRNEQYF.